This TCR beta chain was identified in a study of blood T cell repertoires in COVID-19. Study background: Spain, Italy and the United States supplied samples that represented acute and convalescent COVID-19. Sources were T cells, B-cell-depleted T cells, or PBMCs; the material itself was cDNA or gDNA.

The CDR3 is 17 amino acids. CDR1 and CDR2 (germline): LNHDA, SQIVND (reference sequence). V was shortened by 6 bases and J by 0 bases, with 20 bases between the two germline ends. Authors' methods: Scientists estimated how many nucleated cells there were by amplifying reference gene primers. Clones were sequenced by immunoSEQ multiplex PCR, and TCRdb holds only the in-frame ones, with some missing. V and J calls and clone size are those listed in that table; D and trimming were worked out from the DNA. This table has 85,000 to 130,000 clones, about 70% appearing once. This clone has more than one count but fewer than ten.

The sample consisted of peripheral blood. The sequence was collected from a human donor with acute or convalescent COVID-19. The donor label of this sample is uncertain. J is TRBJ1-1 and V is TRBV19, with D possibly being TRBD1 (6 bases). This chain's CDR3 is CASSRQATIRMNTEAFF. CDR3 DNA sequence: TGTGCCAGTAGCAGACAGGCAACCATACGGATGAACACTGAAGCTTTCTTT. The full variable domain, completed using reference TRBV19 and TRBJ1-1, is DGGITQSPKYLFRKEGQNVTLSCEQNLNHDAMYWYRQDPGQGLRLIYYSQIVNDFQKGDIAEGYSVSREKKESFPLTVTSAQKNPTAFYLCASSRQATIRMNTEAFFGQGTRLTVV.